Given below is one TCR beta chain in context. Its cognate antigen is unknown. Some clones are missing from TCRdb's copy, which holds only in-frame ones; the method was immunoSEQ multiplex PCR. This sample has roughly 23,000 clones, with 72% found just once. This sample was included in a study of vaccination effects on CD4 cells after COVID-19. Study context: Post-vaccine specimens were collected at a median of 72 days following the second dose.

Sequencing was preceded by expansion of antigen-specific CD4+ T cells with viral peptide pools in the ViraFEST assay. The culture ran for roughly 10 days before CD4+ T cells were isolated. Of the BNT162b2 and mRNA-1273 vaccines, participants received two doses of one or the other. A density of about 1.8 million PBMC per well was used; these cells were cultured with roughly 10 IU/ml IL-2 and 10 ug/ml peptides. This CDR3 region has 10 residues. Germline V gene sequence: CDR1 GTSNPN, CDR2 SVGIG (reference sequence). V gave up 3 bases and J gave up 8 bases, with 7 bases separating them. The V gene is TRBV30, the J gene TRBJ1-2; no definite D call. The sample was CD4+ T cells from PBMCs cultured with HCoV-NL63 spike peptides, taken after COVID-19 vaccination. The receptor comes from a human donor who received a COVID-19 vaccine. The CDR3 bases are TGTGCCTGGAGCCCTGTGGGCTACACCTTC. Its translation is CAWSPVGYTF.